What follows are 22 T cell receptor beta chains derived from one specimen sequenced in a study of cytomegalovirus exposure and HLA in healthy donors. The study ran its PCR with 60 Vbeta and 13 Jbeta primers. Clones were sequenced by immunoSEQ multiplex PCR, and TCRdb holds only the in-frame ones, with some missing. The sample spans some 51,000 clones; the ten largest clones claim around 9%. The sequenced material came from PBMCs. These receptors originate from a man aged 50-60 years in good health and CMV-seropositive.

This chain links TRBV7-9 with TRBJ2-1; 11 positions match TRBD2. The V gene end was trimmed by 3 bases and the J gene end by 4 bases; junction bases not matched to a gene: 5. The CDR3 is made up of 16 amino acids. Germline CDR1 is SEHNR and CDR2 is FQNEAQ (reference sequence). In DNA form, the CDR3 reads TGTGCCAGCAGCTTCCCTGGGACTAGCGGTTACAATGAGCAGTTCTTC. Amino acid sequence: CASSFPGTSGYNEQFF.

This chain joins TRBV7-9 and TRBJ1-2; 7 nucleotides align to TRBD1. CDR1 and CDR2 from the germline V gene are SEHNR and FQNEAQ (reference sequence). The trim removed 5 bases at V and 7 bases at J, leaving 4 bases unmatched. This CDR3 is built from 12 residues. CDR3 sequence (DNA): TGTGCCAGCAGCCGACAGGGTAGTGGCTACACCTTC. Amino acids: CASSRQGSGYTF.

This rearrangement joins TRBV7-2 to TRBJ2-7, with 9 bases that match TRBD1. V trimming: 7 bases; J trimming: 4 bases; junction bases outside the gene matches: 8. Germline V lookup: CDR1 SGHTA, CDR2 FQGNSA. This CDR3 is built from 14 residues. CDR3 nucleotides: TGTGCCAGCAACTTGGGACAGGGAAGATACGAGCAGTACTTC. Translated: CASNLGQGRYEQYF.

The chain carries TRBV2 and TRBJ1-2; TRBD1 matches at 10 bases. The CDR3 has 13 residues. V shed 7 bases, J shed 8 bases, and the junction held 7 bases outside the gene matches. The V gene's germline CDR1 is SNHLY and CDR2 FYNNEI. The CDR3 bases are TGTGCCAGCACCCGGGACAGGGGTGACGGCTACACCTTC. The encoded protein is CASTRDRGDGYTF.

Concerning this clone: The limits of the CDR3 on the DNA are not certain, so only TCRdb's listed CDR3 is given. The CDR3 protein is CASILDRAPEAFF. This chain connects TRBV6-1 to TRBJ1-1; the DNA was not used to check the table's D call, TRBD1. Inclusive of both ends, the CDR3 amounts to 13 amino acids. Germline V gives CDR1 MNHNS, CDR2 SASEGT.

J is TRBJ2-3 and V is TRBV7-8; D gene unclear. V was shortened by 0 bases and J by 1 base, with 11 bases between the two germline ends. The CDR3 covers 16 residues. Germline lookup yields CDR1 SGHVS and CDR2 FQNEAQ. As DNA, the CDR3 is TGTGCCAGCAGCTTAGCTTACTCTCTCGGCACAGATACGCAGTATTTT. Protein product: CASSLAYSLGTDTQYF.

J is TRBJ1-1 and V is TRBV5-6; no clear D. Germline V CDR1 and CDR2: SGHDT, YYEEEE. The CDR3 is 14 residues long. V was trimmed by 1 base and J by 0 bases, leaving 7 bases between them. The CDR3 region has the DNA TGTGCCAGCAGCTTGTTTACAATGAACACTGAAGCTTTCTTT. This sequence encodes CASSLFTMNTEAFF.

The V and J genes are TRBV4-1 and TRBJ1-5; D is perhaps TRBD1 (5 bases). V was cut by 2 bases and J by 3 bases, with 11 bases left in between. This CDR3 comprises 15 residues. Germline V gene data show CDR1 as MGHRA and CDR2 as YSYEKL. CDR3 protein: CASSQLGVPNQPQHF. Here the CDR3 DNA reads TGCGCCAGCAGCCAATTAGGGGTCCCCAATCAGCCCCAGCATTTT.

V is TRBV4-1 and J is TRBJ1-5; the D gene is possibly TRBD1 (6 bases). The germline V gene encodes CDR1 MGHRA and CDR2 YSYEKL. The V end lost 0 bases, the J end lost 2 bases, and 14 bases lay between the germline ends. CDR3 length: 17 amino acids. This CDR3 is CASSQDWGLFGNQPQHF. Written as DNA, the CDR3 is TGCGCCAGCAGCCAAGATTGGGGGCTGTTTGGCAATCAGCCCCAGCATTTT.

CDR3 residues: CASSQGPVYSGSRYEQYF. The DNA of the CDR3 is TGCGCCAGCAGCCAAGGACCCGTGTATAGCGGGAGCCGGTACGAGCAGTACTTC. The chain combines TRBV4-1 with TRBJ2-7; TRBD2 matches 9 bases. This CDR3 region has 18 residues. V was pared by 1 base and J by 4 bases, with 14 bases of the junction left unmatched. CDR1 and CDR2 from the germline V gene are MGHRA and YSYEKL.

The CDR3 DNA sequence: TGTGCCAGCAGCCAAGGACTAGGTCTCTACGAGCAGTACTTC. Protein: CASSQGLGLYEQYF. The gene calls are TRBV4-2 and TRBJ2-7; perhaps TRBD2 as D (6 bases). The CDR3 runs 14 residues. V was pared by 1 base and J by 3 bases, with 10 bases between. From germline, CDR1 is LGHNA and CDR2 YNFKEQ.

Remarks on this clone: Other DNA sequences in this specimen translate into the identical CDR3. The chain couples TRBV15 to TRBJ2-7, with D unclear. Trimming left V 0 bases short and J 2 bases short, with 5 bases between. CDR3 length: 13 amino acids. Per germline, CDR1 LNHNV and CDR2 YYDKDF (reference sequence). DNA of the CDR3: TGTGCCACCAGCAGAGATCCAGCCTACGAGCAGTACTTC. The encoded protein is CATSRDPAYEQYF.

The V call is TRBV29-1, the J call TRBJ2-5; D is perhaps TRBD2 (6 bases). The germline V gene has CDR1 SQVTM and CDR2 ANQGSEA. The CDR3 length is 11 residues. V was clipped by 4 bases and J by 9 bases, with 12 bases between them. The CDR3 sequence: CSVGEGEAQYF. The CDR3 DNA sequence: TGCAGCGTTGGAGAAGGGGAGGCCCAGTACTTC.

This chain joins TRBV19 and TRBJ2-2, with D perhaps matching TRBD1 (6 bases). V was pared by 7 bases and J by 7 bases, with 16 bases between. Germline values: CDR1 LNHDA, CDR2 SQIVND (reference sequence). The CDR3 is 14 amino acids. The CDR3 spells CASTSYRDGGELFF. CDR3 DNA sequence: TGTGCCAGTACCTCCTACAGGGATGGCGGGGAGCTGTTTTTT.

The chain links TRBV21-1 to TRBJ2-1; TRBD2 reflects the table's D call only, with no check against the DNA. TRBV21-1 is a pseudogene locus. The CDR3 contains 18 residues. The CDR3 here is CASSKGLAGSRSYNEQFF. The CDR3 nucleotides are TGTGCCAGCAGCAAAGGACTAGCGGGCAGTCGCTCCTACAATGAGCAGTTCTTC.

The chain uses TRBV4-3 and TRBJ1-4; the match to TRBD1 covers 9 bases. This CDR3 contains 14 residues. Germline loops: CDR1 LGHNA, CDR2 YSLEER. The V segment lost 4 bases and the J segment 5 bases; nucleotides outside the gene matches: 2. The CDR3 sequence is CASSPGQGNEKLFF. The CDR3 nucleotides read TGCGCCAGCAGCCCGGGACAGGGAAATGAAAAACTGTTTTTT.

The chain employs TRBV6-6 and TRBJ1-2; D not resolved. CDR3 size: 13 residues. The germline CDR1 and CDR2 sequences are MNHNY and SVGAGI (reference sequence). The CDR3: CVAEPAGNYGYTF. In DNA, the CDR3 is TGTGTAGCTGAGCCCGCGGGGAACTATGGCTACACCTTC.

CDR3 loop: CASSLDRGSSPLHF. The CDR3, as DNA: TGCGCCAGCAGCTTGGACAGGGGAAGTTCACCCCTCCACTTT. The genes are TRBV5-1 and TRBJ1-6; TRBD1 agrees at 7 bases. This CDR3 comprises 14 residues. The germline gives CDR1 SGHRS, CDR2 YFSETQ. The V segment lost 0 bases and the J segment 9 bases; nucleotides outside the gene matches: 3.

This chain links TRBV9 with TRBJ2-1; 7 bases map to TRBD1. CDR3 size: 15 residues. Germline V gene lookup returns CDR1 SGDLS and CDR2 YYNGEE. With 6 bases clipped from V and 4 bases from J, the junction kept 10 bases outside the gene matches. The CDR3 sequence is CASNPSTGVYNEQFF. DNA for the CDR3: TGTGCCAGCAACCCCTCCACAGGGGTATACAATGAGCAGTTCTTC.

The chain employs TRBV7-2 and TRBJ2-7, with D perhaps matching TRBD2 (5 bases). Germline V CDR1 and CDR2: SGHTA, FQGNSA. The CDR3 length is 13 residues. With 5 bases removed from V and 2 bases from J, the gap between germline ends came to 10 bases. The CDR3 spells CASSVSAAYEQYF. CDR3 nucleotides: TGTGCCAGCAGCGTTAGCGCTGCCTACGAGCAGTACTTC.

V and J are TRBV19 and TRBJ1-2; the match to TRBD1 covers 8 bases. With 6 bases clipped from V and 4 bases from J, the junction kept 7 bases outside the gene matches. Per the germline V gene, CDR1 is LNHDA and CDR2 is SQIVND (reference sequence). This CDR3 is 14 amino acids long. The CDR3 region is CASRQQGGFYGYTF. In nucleotides, the CDR3 is TGTGCCAGTAGGCAACAGGGGGGCTTCTATGGCTACACCTTC.

This rearrangement joins TRBV5-1 to TRBJ2-7; 7 bases are a match to TRBD2. CDR1 and CDR2 (germline): SGHRS, YFSETQ. This CDR3 has 13 residues. With V trimmed by 4 bases and J by 5 bases, 6 bases remained unmatched. CDR3 in DNA: TGCGCCAGCAGCATAAGGGAGGGAGACGAGCAGTACTTC. It codes for CASSIREGDEQYF.